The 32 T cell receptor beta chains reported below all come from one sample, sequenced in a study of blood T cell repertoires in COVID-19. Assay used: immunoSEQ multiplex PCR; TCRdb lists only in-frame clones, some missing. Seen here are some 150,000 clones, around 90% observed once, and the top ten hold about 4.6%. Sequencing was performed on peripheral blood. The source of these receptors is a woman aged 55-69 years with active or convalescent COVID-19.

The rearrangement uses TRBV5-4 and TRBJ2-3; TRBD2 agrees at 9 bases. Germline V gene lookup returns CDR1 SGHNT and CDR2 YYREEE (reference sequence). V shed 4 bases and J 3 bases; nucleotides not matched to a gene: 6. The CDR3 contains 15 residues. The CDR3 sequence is CASSPSGGKTDTQYF. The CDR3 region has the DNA TGTGCCAGCAGCCCCAGCGGGGGGAAAACAGATACGCAGTATTTT.

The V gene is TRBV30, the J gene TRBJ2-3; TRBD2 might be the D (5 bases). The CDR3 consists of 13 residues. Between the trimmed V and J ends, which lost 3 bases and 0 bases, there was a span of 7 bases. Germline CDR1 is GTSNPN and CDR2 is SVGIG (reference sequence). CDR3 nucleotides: TGTGCCTGGAGGCGGGCTAGCACAGATACGCAGTATTTT. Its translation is CAWRRASTDTQYF.

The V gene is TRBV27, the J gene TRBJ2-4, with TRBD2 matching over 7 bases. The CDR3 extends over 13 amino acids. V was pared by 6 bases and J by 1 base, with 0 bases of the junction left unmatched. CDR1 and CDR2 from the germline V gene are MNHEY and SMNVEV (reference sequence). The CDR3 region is CASRGGAKNIQYF. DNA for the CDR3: TGTGCCAGCAGGGGGGGGGCCAAAAACATTCAGTACTTC.

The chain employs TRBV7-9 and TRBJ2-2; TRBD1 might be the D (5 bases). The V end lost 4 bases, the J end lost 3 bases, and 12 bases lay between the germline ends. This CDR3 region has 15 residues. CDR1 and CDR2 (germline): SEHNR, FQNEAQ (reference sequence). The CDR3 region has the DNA TGTGCCAGCAGCTGGGGCGGCGCTTACACCGGGGAGCTGTTTTTT. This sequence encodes CASSWGGAYTGELFF.

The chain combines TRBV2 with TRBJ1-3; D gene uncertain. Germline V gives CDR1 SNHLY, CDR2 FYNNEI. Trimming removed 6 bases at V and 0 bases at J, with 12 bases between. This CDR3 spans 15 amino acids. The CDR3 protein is CASSRPSNSGNTIYF. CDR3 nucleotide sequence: TGTGCCAGCAGCAGGCCTTCAAACTCTGGAAACACCATATATTTT.

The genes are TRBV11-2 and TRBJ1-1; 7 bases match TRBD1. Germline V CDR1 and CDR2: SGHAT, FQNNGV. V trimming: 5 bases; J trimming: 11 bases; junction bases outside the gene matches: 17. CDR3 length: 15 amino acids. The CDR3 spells CASSLTSGTELKAFF. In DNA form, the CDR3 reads TGTGCCAGCAGCCTGACATCCGGGACAGAGTTAAAGGCTTTCTTT.

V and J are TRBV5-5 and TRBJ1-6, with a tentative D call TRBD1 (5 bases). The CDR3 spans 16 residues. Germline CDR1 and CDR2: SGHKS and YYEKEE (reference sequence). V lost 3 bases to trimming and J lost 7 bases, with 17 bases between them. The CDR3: CASSSILPGPNSPLHF. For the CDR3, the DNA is TGTGCCAGCAGCTCAATCCTACCAGGGCCCAATTCACCCCTCCACTTT.

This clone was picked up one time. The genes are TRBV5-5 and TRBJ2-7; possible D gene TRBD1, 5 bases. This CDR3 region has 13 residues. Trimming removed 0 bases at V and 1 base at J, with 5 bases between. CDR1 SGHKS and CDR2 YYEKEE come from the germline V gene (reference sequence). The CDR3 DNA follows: TGTGCCAGCAGCTTGGGACAGTCCTACGAGCAGTACTTC. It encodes CASSLGQSYEQYF. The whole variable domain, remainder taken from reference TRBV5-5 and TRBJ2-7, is DAGVTQSPTHLIKTRGQQVTLRCSPISGHKSVSWYQQVLGQGPQFIFQYYEKEERGRGNFPDRFSARQFPNYSSELNVNALLLGDSALYLCASSLGQSYEQYFGPGTRLTVT.

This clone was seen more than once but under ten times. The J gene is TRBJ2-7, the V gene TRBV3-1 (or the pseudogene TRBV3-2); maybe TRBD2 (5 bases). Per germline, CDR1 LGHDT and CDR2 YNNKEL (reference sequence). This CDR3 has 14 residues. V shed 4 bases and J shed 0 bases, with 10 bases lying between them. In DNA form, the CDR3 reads TGTGCCAGCAGCCGCGAGGGCTCCTCCTACGAGCAGTACTTC. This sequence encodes CASSREGSSYEQYF.

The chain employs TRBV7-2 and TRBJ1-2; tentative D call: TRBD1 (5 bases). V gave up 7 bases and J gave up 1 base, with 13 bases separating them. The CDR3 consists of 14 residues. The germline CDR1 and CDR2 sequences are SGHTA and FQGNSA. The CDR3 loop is CASTPGGDNYGYTF. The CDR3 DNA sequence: TGTGCCAGCACCCCTGGAGGGGATAACTATGGCTACACCTTC.

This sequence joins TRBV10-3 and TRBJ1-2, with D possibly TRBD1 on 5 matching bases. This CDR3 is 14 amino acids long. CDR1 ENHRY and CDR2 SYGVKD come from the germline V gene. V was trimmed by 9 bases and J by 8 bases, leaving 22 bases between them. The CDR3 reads CAMADSGQGDGYTF. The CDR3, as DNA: TGTGCCATGGCTGATTCCGGCCAGGGCGACGGCTACACCTTC.

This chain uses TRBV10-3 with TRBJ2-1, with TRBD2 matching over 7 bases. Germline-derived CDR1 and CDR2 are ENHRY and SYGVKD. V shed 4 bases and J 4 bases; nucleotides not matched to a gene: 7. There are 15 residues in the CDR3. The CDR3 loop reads CAISGAGENYNEQFF. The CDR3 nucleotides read TGTGCCATCAGTGGGGCGGGGGAGAATTACAATGAGCAGTTCTTC.

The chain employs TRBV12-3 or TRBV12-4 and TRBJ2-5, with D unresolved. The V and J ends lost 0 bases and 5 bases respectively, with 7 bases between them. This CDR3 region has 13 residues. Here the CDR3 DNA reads TGTGCCAGCAGTTTAGCCGGGTGGGAGACCCAGTACTTC. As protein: CASSLAGWETQYF.

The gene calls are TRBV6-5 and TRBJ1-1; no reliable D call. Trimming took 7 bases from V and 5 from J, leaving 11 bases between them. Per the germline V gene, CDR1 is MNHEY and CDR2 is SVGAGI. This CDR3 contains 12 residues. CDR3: CASKRVDTEAFF. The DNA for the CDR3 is TGTGCCAGCAAGAGGGTGGATACTGAAGCTTTCTTT.

DNA for the CDR3: TGTGCCAGCAGCCTGGGGGGAGACTATGGCTACACCTTC. Its protein product is CASSLGGDYGYTF. V and J are TRBV11-2 and TRBJ1-2; D might be TRBD1 (5 bases). V was clipped by 5 bases and J by 3 bases, with 10 bases between them. Germline V CDR1 and CDR2: SGHAT, FQNNGV. The CDR3 has 13 amino acids. The whole variable domain, remainder taken from reference TRBV11-2 and TRBJ1-2, is EAGVAQSPRYKIIEKRQSVAFWCNPISGHATLYWYQQILGQGPKLLIQFQNNGVVDDSQLPKDRFSAERLKGVDSTLKIQPAKLEDSAVYLCASSLGGDYGYTFGSGTRLTVV.

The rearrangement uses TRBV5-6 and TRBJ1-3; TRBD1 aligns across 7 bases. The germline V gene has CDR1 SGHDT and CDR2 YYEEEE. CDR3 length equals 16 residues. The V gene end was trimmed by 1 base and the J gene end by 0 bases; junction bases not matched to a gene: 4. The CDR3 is CASSLPGGTSGNTIYF. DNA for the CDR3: TGTGCCAGCAGCTTGCCAGGGGGGACCTCTGGAAACACCATATATTTT.

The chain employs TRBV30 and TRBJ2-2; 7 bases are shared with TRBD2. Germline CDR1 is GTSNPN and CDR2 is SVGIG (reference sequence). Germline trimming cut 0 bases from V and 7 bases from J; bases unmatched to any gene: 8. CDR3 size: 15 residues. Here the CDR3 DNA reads TGTGCCTGGAGTGTAAAATGGGGGGGTAGCGGGGAGCTGTTTTTT. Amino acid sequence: CAWSVKWGGSGELFF.

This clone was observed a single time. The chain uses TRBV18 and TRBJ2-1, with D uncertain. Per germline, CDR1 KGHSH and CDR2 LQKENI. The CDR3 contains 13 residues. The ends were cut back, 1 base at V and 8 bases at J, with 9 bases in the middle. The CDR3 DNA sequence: TGTGCCAGCTCACCACGCGGCCCCGATGAGCAGTTCTTC. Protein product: CASSPRGPDEQFF. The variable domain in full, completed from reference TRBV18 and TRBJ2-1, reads NAGVMQNPRHLVRRRGQEARLRCSPMKGHSHVYWYRQLPEEGLKFMVYLQKENIIDESGMPKERFSAEFPKEGPSILRIQQVVRGDSAAYFCASSPRGPDEQFFGPGTRLTVL.

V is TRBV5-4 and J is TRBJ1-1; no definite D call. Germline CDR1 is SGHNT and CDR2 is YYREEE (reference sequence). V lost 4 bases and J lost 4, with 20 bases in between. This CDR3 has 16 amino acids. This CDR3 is CASSLPAGEGGTEAFF. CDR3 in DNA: TGTGCCAGCAGCCTCCCCGCCGGGGAAGGAGGCACTGAAGCTTTCTTT.

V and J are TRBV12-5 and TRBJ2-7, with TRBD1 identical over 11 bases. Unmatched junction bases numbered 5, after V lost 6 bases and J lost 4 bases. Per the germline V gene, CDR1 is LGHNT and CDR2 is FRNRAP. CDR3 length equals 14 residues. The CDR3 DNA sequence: TGTGCTAGTGGGGACAGGGGGCTCGGGTACGAGCAGTACTTC. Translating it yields CASGDRGLGYEQYF.

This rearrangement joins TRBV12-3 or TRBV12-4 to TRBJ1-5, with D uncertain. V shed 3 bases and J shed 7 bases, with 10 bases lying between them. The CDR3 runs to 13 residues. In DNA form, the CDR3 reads TGTGCCAGCAGTTTCCAAGGGAGACAGCCCCAGCATTTT. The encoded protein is CASSFQGRQPQHF.

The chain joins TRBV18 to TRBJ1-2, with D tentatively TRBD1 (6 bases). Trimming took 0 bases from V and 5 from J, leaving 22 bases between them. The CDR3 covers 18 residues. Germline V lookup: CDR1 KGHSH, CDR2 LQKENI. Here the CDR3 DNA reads TGTGCCAGCTCACCACCGCAGGGGTTGGCACAGGGTGCATATGGCTACACCTTC. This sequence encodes CASSPPQGLAQGAYGYTF.

In DNA form, the CDR3 reads TGTGCCAGCAGCTTATCGGGACAGGGAGAGACCCAGTACTTC. It is translated as CASSLSGQGETQYF. This chain joins TRBV7-2 and TRBJ2-5, with TRBD1 matching 9 bases. The length of the CDR3 is 14 residues. The V and J ends lost 2 bases and 4 bases, in that order; junction bases with no gene match: 2. Germline CDR1 reads SGHTA; CDR2 reads FQGNSA.

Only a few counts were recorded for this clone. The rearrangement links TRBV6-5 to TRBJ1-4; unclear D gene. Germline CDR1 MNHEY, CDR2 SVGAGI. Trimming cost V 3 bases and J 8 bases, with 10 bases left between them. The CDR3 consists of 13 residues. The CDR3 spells CASSYRPGEKLFF. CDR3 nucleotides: TGTGCCAGCAGTTATAGGCCAGGAGAAAAACTGTTTTTT.

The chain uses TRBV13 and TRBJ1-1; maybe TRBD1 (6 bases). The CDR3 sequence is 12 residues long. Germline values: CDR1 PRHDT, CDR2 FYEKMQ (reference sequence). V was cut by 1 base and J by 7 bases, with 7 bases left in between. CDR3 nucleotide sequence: TGTGCCAGCAGCTTAGTGACAGGTGAAGCTTTCTTT. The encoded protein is CASSLVTGEAFF.

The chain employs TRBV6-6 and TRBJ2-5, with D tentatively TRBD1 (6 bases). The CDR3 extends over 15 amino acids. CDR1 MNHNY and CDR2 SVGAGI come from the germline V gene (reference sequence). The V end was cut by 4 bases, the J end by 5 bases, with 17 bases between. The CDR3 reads CASSLGGGAGETQYF. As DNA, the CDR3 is TGTGCCAGCAGTTTAGGTGGGGGCGCTGGGGAGACCCAGTACTTC.

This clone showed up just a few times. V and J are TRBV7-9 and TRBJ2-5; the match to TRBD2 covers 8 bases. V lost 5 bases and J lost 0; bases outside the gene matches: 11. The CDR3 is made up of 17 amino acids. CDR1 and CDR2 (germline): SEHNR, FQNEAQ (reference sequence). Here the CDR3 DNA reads TGTGCCAGCAGCCTCGTCGAGGTGCGGGGGGACCAAGAGACCCAGTACTTC. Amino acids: CASSLVEVRGDQETQYF.

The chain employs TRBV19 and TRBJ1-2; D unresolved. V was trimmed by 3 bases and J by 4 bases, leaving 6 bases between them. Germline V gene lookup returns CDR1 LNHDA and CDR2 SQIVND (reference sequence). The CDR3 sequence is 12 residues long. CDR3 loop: CASSILGYGYTF. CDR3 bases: TGTGCCAGTAGTATTCTCGGCTATGGCTACACCTTC.

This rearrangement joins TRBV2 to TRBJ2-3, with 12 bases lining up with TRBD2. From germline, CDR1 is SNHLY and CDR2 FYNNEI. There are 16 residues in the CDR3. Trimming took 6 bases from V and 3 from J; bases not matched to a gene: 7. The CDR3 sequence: CASSQMTSGRTDTQYF. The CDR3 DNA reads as TGTGCCAGCAGCCAAATGACTAGCGGGAGAACAGATACGCAGTATTTT.

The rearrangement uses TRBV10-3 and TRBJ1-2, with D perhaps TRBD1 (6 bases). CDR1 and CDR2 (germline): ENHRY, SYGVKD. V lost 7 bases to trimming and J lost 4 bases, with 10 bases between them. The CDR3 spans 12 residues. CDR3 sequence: CAIMDSGYGYTF. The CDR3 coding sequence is TGTGCCATCATGGACAGCGGCTATGGCTACACCTTC.

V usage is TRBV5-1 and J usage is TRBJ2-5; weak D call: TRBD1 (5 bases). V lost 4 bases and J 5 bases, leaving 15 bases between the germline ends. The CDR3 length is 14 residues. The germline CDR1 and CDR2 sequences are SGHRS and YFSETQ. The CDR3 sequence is CASSRPGFGETQYF. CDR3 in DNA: TGCGCCAGCAGCCGACCAGGGTTTGGGGAGACCCAGTACTTC.

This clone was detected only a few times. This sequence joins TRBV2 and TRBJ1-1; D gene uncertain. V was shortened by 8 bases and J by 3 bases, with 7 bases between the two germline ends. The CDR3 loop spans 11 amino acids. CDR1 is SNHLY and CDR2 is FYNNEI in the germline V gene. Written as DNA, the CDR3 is TGTGCCAGCGGGGAGTACACTGAAGCTTTCTTT. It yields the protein CASGEYTEAFF. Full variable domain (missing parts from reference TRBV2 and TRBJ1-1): EPEVTQTPSHQVTQMGQEVILRCVPISNHLYFYWYRQILGQKVEFLVSFYNNEISEKSEIFDDQFSVERPDGSNFTLKIRSTKLEDSAMYFCASGEYTEAFFGQGTRLTVV.